This entry is about one T cell receptor (beta chain). Its target is unknown. These data belong to a study of T cell repertoires in cytomegalovirus infection. Per the germline V gene, CDR1 is MNHEY and CDR2 is SMNVEV (reference sequence). The ends lost 4 bases at V and 2 bases at J; junction bases unmatched: 7. CDR3 length: 16 amino acids. Each CDR3 protein is one row after TCRdb ran MiXCR on the reads. The table has around 310,000 distinct CDR3 sequences, 25% to 35% seen once. General observations from the study: In two of eight donors, the top clonotype was HLA-C-restricted CMV-specific.

The clonotype originates from a human donor in good health (CMV status not recorded). Some clones in this sample may be carry-over from other donors' samples. The genes are TRBV27 and TRBJ2-5, with 10 positions matching TRBD1. Source: cultured PBMCs, taken from culture after CMV antigen stimulation. The CDR3 reads CASSSRGQGFQETQYF. The CDR3 bases are TGTGCCAGCAGTTCCCGGGGACAGGGGTTTCAAGAGACCCAGTACTTC.